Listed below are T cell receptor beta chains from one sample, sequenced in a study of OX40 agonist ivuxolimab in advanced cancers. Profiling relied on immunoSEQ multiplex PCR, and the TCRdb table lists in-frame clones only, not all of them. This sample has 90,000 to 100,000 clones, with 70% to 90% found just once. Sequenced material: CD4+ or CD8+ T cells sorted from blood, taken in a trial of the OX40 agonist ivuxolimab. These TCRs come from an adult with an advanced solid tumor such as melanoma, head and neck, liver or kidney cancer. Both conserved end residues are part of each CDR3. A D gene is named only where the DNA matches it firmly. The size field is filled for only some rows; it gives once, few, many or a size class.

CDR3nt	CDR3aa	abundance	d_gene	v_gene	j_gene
TGTGCCAGCTCACCCCCGGGAAGGGAAGAGACCCAGTACTTC	CASSPPGREETQYF	.	.	TRBV18	TRBJ2-5
TGCGCCAGCAGCTTGGCAGGGGACAATGAGCAGTTCTTC	CASSLAGDNEQFF	.	.	TRBV5-1	TRBJ2-1
TGTGCCAGCAGCCCAGGCGAGGCCTGGGCTTACACCATATATTTT	CASSPGEAWAYTIYF	.	.	TRBV7-2	TRBJ1-3
TGTGCCAGCAGCCCCTCAAGGGGAGCGGGGGGATTGGATACGCAGTATTTT	CASSPSRGAGGLDTQYF	.	TRBD2	TRBV5-4	TRBJ2-3
TGCAGCGGACGGACAGGGACTTACGGGGAGCTGTTTTTT	CSGRTGTYGELFF	once	TRBD1	TRBV29-1	TRBJ2-2
TGTGCCAGCAGCTTATTTGCGGGGGGACTCACAGATACGCAGTATTTT	CASSLFAGGLTDTQYF	.	TRBD2	TRBV11-2	TRBJ2-3
TGTGCCAGCAGGCCCCCGGGACAGGGAATTTCACCCCTCCACTTT	CASRPPGQGISPLHF	.	TRBD1	TRBV7-2	TRBJ1-6
TGTGCCGGGGAGAGGGTTATAGGCGAGCAGTACTTC	CAGERVIGEQYF	.	.	TRBV2	TRBJ2-7
TGTGCCAGCAGTGAATTAATTCTAGAGACCCAGTACTTC	CASSELILETQYF	.	.	TRBV6-1	TRBJ2-5
TGCGCCAGCAGCCAAGGAAACTCGGGACAGTCAGAGACCCAGTACTTC	CASSQGNSGQSETQYF	.	TRBD1	TRBV4-3	TRBJ2-5
TGTGCCATCAGGATCACAGGGGGAAATGAGCAGTTCTTC	CAIRITGGNEQFF	once	TRBD1	TRBV10-3	TRBJ2-1
TGTGCCAGCAGCCCGAACGGACAGCAAGATACGCAGTATTTT	CASSPNGQQDTQYF	.	.	TRBV7-3	TRBJ2-3
TGTGCCAGCACCTTCCCCCCGGGAGCCAAATATGGCTACACCTTC	CASTFPPGAKYGYTF	.	.	TRBV25-1	TRBJ1-2
TGTGCCAGTAACTCCGGGACAGGGGTTTGGGATCAGCCCCAGCATTTT	CASNSGTGVWDQPQHF	.	TRBD1	TRBV19	TRBJ1-5
TGTGCCAGCAGTGAAGTTTCGGCCAGTCAGCCCCAGCATTTT	CASSEVSASQPQHF	.	.	TRBV6-1	TRBJ1-5
TGTGCCAGCAGCAGAAGCGACTCCGGGAACACCGGGGAGCTGTTTTTT	CASSRSDSGNTGELFF	.	.	TRBV28	TRBJ2-2
TGTGCCAGCAGCTTAGCGGGCAGGGGTGCGTCACCCCTCCACTTT	CASSLAGRGASPLHF	.	.	TRBV7-9	TRBJ1-6
TGTGCCAGCAAGACCTTAGCGGGGGGGCTTCGGGAGACCCAGTACTTC	CASKTLAGGLRETQYF	.	TRBD2	TRBV28	TRBJ2-5
TGTGCCAGCAGCGTTAGGGACCCGGGGACTGAAGCTTTCTTT	CASSVRDPGTEAFF	once	.	TRBV5-4	TRBJ1-1
TGTGCCAGCGTGGGGCAGGGGGTACAAGAGACCCAGTACTTC	CASVGQGVQETQYF	.	TRBD1	TRBV2	TRBJ2-5
TGCGCCAGCAGCCAAGATCGAGACTTCTATCAGCCCCAGCATTTT	CASSQDRDFYQPQHF	once	.	TRBV4-1	TRBJ1-5
TGCGCCAGCAGCTTGGCCCTGGGGTCTGGAAACACCATATATTTT	CASSLALGSGNTIYF	.	.	TRBV5-1	TRBJ1-3
TGTGCCAGCAGCTTAGATTCAGATACGCAGTATTTT	CASSLDSDTQYF	.	.	TRBV7-2	TRBJ2-3
TGCAGCGTTGAAGTTCCGGAGTACTATGGCTACACCTTC	CSVEVPEYYGYTF	.	.	TRBV29-1	TRBJ1-2
TGTGCCAGCAGTGAATGGCTGAACAATGAGCAGTTCTTC	CASSEWLNNEQFF	once	.	TRBV2	TRBJ2-1
TGCAGTGCTAGTGACAAAATCCAAGCTTTCTTT	CSASDKIQAFF	.	.	TRBV20-1	TRBJ1-1
TGCGCCAGCAGCCGAGGGGGTAGCACAGATACGCAGTATTTT	CASSRGGSTDTQYF	once	.	TRBV4-3	TRBJ2-3
TGTGCCAGCAGCTCCCCGGCGGGGGGGATGCAGCCCCAGCATTTT	CASSSPAGGMQPQHF	.	.	TRBV11-2	TRBJ1-5
TGTGCCAGCAGCTTAGGCCAGGGGAAGTACTTC	CASSLGQGKYF	once	.	TRBV7-9	TRBJ2-7